This TCR beta chain derives from a study of OX40 agonist ivuxolimab in advanced cancers. Study as a whole: Dose-escalation patients had hepatocellular carcinoma, melanoma, renal cell or head and neck cancer. Partial responses were achieved by three patients, one with hepatocellular carcinoma and two with cutaneous melanoma.

Broader study findings: Clonal expansion was among the lowest in partial responders at 0.1-3.0 mg/kg, especially CD8+.

CDR1 and CDR2 (germline): ENHRY, SYGVKD. V dropped 6 bases and J dropped 0; count of bases not matched to a gene: 7. The CDR3 extends over 16 amino acids. People who had autoimmune disease history or systemic immunosuppression were excluded. With regard to this clone: Its antigen is undetermined.

This table comes from immunoSEQ multiplex PCR, and its TCRdb copy is limited to in-frame clones, with some not included. The sample includes approximately 20,000 clones, more than 75% of them seen just once. The gene calls are TRBV10-3 and TRBJ1-3; 8 bases are shared with TRBD1. This clonotype was obtained from an adult with an advanced solid tumor such as melanoma, head and neck, liver or kidney cancer. Here the sequenced sample was CD4+ or CD8+ T cells sorted from blood, taken in a trial of the OX40 agonist ivuxolimab. Here the CDR3 reads CAISSPGQVSGNTIYF. In DNA form, the CDR3 reads TGTGCCATCAGCTCCCCGGGACAGGTCTCTGGAAACACCATATATTTT.